These 4 T cell receptor beta chains share one sample of origin, sequenced in a study of T cell responses to AZD1222 COVID-19 vaccine. Sequencing was performed with immunoSEQ multiplex PCR; in TCRdb, only in-frame clones are kept and a portion is missing. The profile covers around 46,000 clones, with approximately 90% appearing a single time and about 5.2% taken by the ten largest. Material: peripheral blood, obtained 28 days after the second AZD1222 dose. The receptors stem from an adult who received the AZD1222 COVID-19 vaccine.

The chain carries TRBV12-5 and TRBJ1-5, with TRBD1 matching 8 bases. The V and J ends lost 3 bases and 4 bases, in that order; junction bases with no gene match: 11. The germline V gene encodes CDR1 LGHNT and CDR2 FRNRAP. The CDR3 extends over 17 amino acids. The CDR3 reads CASGFSPGTGSNQPQHF. The CDR3 nucleotides read TGTGCTAGTGGTTTCTCTCCAGGGACAGGCTCAAATCAGCCCCAGCATTTT.

This sequence joins TRBV27 and TRBJ1-2, with a tentative D call TRBD1 (5 bases). The CDR3 length is 14 residues. V dropped 4 bases and J dropped 6 bases, with 15 bases sitting between them. Germline V gene lookup returns CDR1 MNHEY and CDR2 SMNVEV (reference sequence). The CDR3 loop reads CASSSGRSSDGYTF. The DNA of the CDR3 is TGTGCCAGCAGTTCGGGACGGAGTTCGGATGGCTACACCTTC.

The chain has TRBV13 and TRBJ2-7, with D possibly TRBD2 on 6 matching bases. The CDR3 is made up of 13 amino acids. Trimming removed 5 bases from V and 5 bases from J, with 13 bases in between. Germline V gives CDR1 PRHDT, CDR2 FYEKMQ (reference sequence). CDR3 DNA: TGTGCCAGCAGCCCTCGGAGGGCCCACGAGCAGTACTTC. Its translation: CASSPRRAHEQYF. Full variable domain (remainder filled in from reference TRBV13 and TRBJ2-7): AAGVIQSPRHLIKEKRETATLKCYPIPRHDTVYWYQQGPGQDPQFLISFYEKMQSDKGSIPDRFSAQQFSDYHSELNMSSLELGDSALYFCASSPRRAHEQYFGPGTRLTVT.

This chain joins TRBV28 and TRBJ2-3, with D possibly TRBD1 on 5 matching bases. Germline assignment: CDR1 MDHEN and CDR2 SYDVKM. The germline V and J ends were trimmed by 10 bases and 1 base, with 15 bases remaining between them. This CDR3 region has 14 residues. CDR3 protein: CATDSTTGTDTQYF. CDR3 DNA sequence: TGTGCCACAGACAGCACTACGGGCACAGATACGCAGTATTTT.